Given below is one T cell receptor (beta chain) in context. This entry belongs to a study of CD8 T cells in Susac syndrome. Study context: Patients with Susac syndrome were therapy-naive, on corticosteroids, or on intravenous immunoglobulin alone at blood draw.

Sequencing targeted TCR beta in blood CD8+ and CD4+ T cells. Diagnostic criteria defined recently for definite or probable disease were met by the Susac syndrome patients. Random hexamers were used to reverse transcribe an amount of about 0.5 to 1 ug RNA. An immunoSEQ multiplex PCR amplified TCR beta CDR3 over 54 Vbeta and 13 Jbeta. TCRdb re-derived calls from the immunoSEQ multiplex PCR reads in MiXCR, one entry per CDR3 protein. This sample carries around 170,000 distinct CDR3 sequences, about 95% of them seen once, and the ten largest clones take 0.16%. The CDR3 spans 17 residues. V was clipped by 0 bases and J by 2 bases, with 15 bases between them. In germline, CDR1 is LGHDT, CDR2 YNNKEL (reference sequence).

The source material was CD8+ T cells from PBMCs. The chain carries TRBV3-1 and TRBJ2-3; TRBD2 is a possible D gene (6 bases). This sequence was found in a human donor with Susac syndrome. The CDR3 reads CASSQEGGGEITDTQYF. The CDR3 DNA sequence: TGTGCCAGCAGCCAAGAGGGCGGCGGGGAGATCACAGATACGCAGTATTTT.